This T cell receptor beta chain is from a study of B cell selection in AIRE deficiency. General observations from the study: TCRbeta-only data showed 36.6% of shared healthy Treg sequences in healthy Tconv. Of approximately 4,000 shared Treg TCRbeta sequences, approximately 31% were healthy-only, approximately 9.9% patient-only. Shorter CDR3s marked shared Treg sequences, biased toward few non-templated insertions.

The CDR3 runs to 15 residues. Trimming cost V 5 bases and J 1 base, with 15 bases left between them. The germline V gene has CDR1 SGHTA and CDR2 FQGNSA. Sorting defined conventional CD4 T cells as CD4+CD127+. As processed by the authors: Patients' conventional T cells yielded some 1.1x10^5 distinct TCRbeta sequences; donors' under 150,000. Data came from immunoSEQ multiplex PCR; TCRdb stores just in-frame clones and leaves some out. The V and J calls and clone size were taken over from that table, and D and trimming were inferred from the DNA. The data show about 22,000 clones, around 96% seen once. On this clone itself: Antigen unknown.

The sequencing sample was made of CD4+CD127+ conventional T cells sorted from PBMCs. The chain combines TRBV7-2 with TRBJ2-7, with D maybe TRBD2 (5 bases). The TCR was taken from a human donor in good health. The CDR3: CASSGLILGSYEQYF. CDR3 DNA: TGTGCCAGCAGCGGACTGATCTTGGGATCCTACGAGCAGTACTTC.